This T cell receptor beta chain was documented in a study of blood T cell repertoires in COVID-19. Study background: Collection of acute and convalescent COVID-19 samples took place in the United States, Italy and Spain.

Study processing details: Amplifying reference gene primers gave estimates of nucleated cell counts. Assay used: immunoSEQ multiplex PCR; TCRdb lists only in-frame clones, some missing. The DNA gave D and trimming, while V, J and clone size come from that table. The sample lists around 190,000 clones; about four fifths were seen once. The CDR3 sequence is 15 residues long. V was clipped by 2 bases and J by 1 base, with 10 bases between them. Looked up from germline, CDR1 is SGHTA and CDR2 is FQGTGA. The origin of this receptor is a woman aged 40 to 50 with COVID-19, enrolled during active disease. Sequencing was carried out using peripheral blood. The chain uses TRBV7-3 and TRBJ2-3; the D gene is possibly TRBD2 (5 bases). The CDR3 here is CASSLSPGGTDTQYF. CDR3 nucleotides: TGTGCCAGCAGCTTATCTCCCGGGGGCACAGATACGCAGTATTTT.